A single sample is the source of the 28 T cell receptor beta chains below, sequenced in a study of T cells expressing NK-cell markers. TCRdb re-analyzed the 5' RACE reads; it lists each CDR3 protein once, without DNA. This sample contains approximately 150,000 distinct CDR3 sequences. Sequenced input: blood T cells: a sorted CD56 or NKG2C T cell subset, CD4+ or CD8+ T cells, or bulk PBMC T cells (not recorded which). These receptors all stem from a woman aged 18 to 69 in good health.

V gene TRBV2 combines with J gene TRBJ2-1; TCRdb's D gene call, TRBD1, goes unchecked for lack of DNA. This CDR3 is built from 15 residues. From germline, CDR1 is SNHLY and CDR2 FYNNEI. The CDR3 sequence: CASSSGTGSYNEQFF.

Here the CDR3 reads CASSLAAGGPSQETQYF. The chain uses TRBV5-1 and TRBJ2-5; the D gene TCRdb calls, TRBD2, cannot be checked with no DNA. Germline V CDR1 and CDR2: SGHRS, YFSETQ. The CDR3 runs to 17 residues.

V and J are TRBV27 and TRBJ1-2. There are 15 residues in the CDR3. Germline V lookup: CDR1 MNHEY, CDR2 SMNVEV (reference sequence). CDR3 sequence: CASSPGLGGNGGYTF.

CDR3 amino acids: CASSLGLPYEQYF. The J gene is TRBJ2-7, the V gene TRBV12-3 or TRBV12-4. This CDR3 is 13 amino acids long.

The chain has TRBV28 and TRBJ1-5. In germline, CDR1 is MDHEN, CDR2 SYDVKM. The CDR3 extends over 13 amino acids. CDR3 protein: CASTKRGDQPQHF.

The chain combines TRBV6-1 with TRBJ2-3; the D call from TCRdb, TRBD2, cannot be confirmed without DNA. The germline CDR1 and CDR2 sequences are MNHNS and SASEGT. The CDR3 runs 13 residues. CDR3 in amino acids: CASRISGTDTQYF.

The genes are TRBV6-1 and TRBJ2-7; TCRdb proposes TRBD1, but this gene call is untestable without DNA. The CDR3 is 12 amino acids. The germline V gene encodes CDR1 MNHNS and CDR2 SASEGT. The chain's CDR3 is CASGGVSGEQYF.

The J gene is TRBJ2-1, the V gene TRBV7-2; TCRdb's D call of TRBD2 is untestable without DNA. CDR1 and CDR2 from the germline V gene are SGHTA and FQGNSA. The CDR3 spans 16 residues. CDR3 sequence: CASSLVGASGYNEQFF. Full variable domain (outside the CDR3, taken from reference TRBV7-2 and TRBJ2-1): GAGVSQSPSNKVTEKGKDVELRCDPISGHTALYWYRQSLGQGLEFLIYFQGNSAPDKSGLPSDRFSAERTGGSVSTLTIQRTQQEDSAVYLCASSLVGASGYNEQFFGPGTRLTVL.

The rearrangement joins TRBV29-1 to TRBJ1-6. In germline, CDR1 is SQVTM, CDR2 ANQGSEA. This CDR3 is built from 15 residues. The CDR3 reads CSVLTSGKADSPLHF.

This rearrangement joins TRBV10-3 to TRBJ1-1; TCRdb returns TRBD1, unconfirmable since there is no DNA. The CDR3 runs to 15 residues. From germline, CDR1 is ENHRY and CDR2 SYGVKD. The chain's CDR3 is CATSGTGIGNTEAFF.

The chain uses TRBV12-3 or TRBV12-4 and TRBJ2-7; TCRdb's assignment of TRBD2 cannot be checked, as there is no DNA. This CDR3 is 15 amino acids long. CDR3 sequence reads: CASSSRSGRSYEQYF.

CDR3 amino acids: CASSRGRQGAYGYTF. J is TRBJ1-2 and V is TRBV7-9; TCRdb's assignment of TRBD1 cannot be checked, as there is no DNA. The germline V gene encodes CDR1 SEHNR and CDR2 FQNEAQ (reference sequence). The CDR3 loop spans 15 amino acids.

V gene TRBV25-1 combines with J gene TRBJ1-4; TCRdb indicates TRBD1, and absent DNA this call remains unverified. The CDR3 totals 15 residues. Looked up from germline, CDR1 is MGHDK and CDR2 is SYGVNS. The CDR3 reads CASSGNRRSNEKLFF.

The chain employs TRBV5-1 and TRBJ1-5; the TCRdb call, TRBD1, lacks DNA for checking. CDR1 SGHRS and CDR2 YFSETQ come from the germline V gene. The CDR3 covers 17 residues. The CDR3 sequence: CASSPGQGPSGNQPQHF.

The chain couples TRBV9 to TRBJ2-7; the TRBD2 assignment by TCRdb is unverifiable without DNA. The CDR3 is made up of 15 amino acids. The V gene's germline CDR1 is SGDLS and CDR2 YYNGEE. The CDR3: CASSVEGTSSREQYF.

The chain has TRBV4-1 and TRBJ2-1; the D gene TCRdb calls, TRBD2, cannot be checked with no DNA. CDR1 and CDR2 (germline): MGHRA, YSYEKL. The length of the CDR3 is 18 residues. CDR3 sequence: CASSQGVRREGIYNEQFF.

The gene calls are TRBV20-1 and TRBJ2-5; TCRdb returns TRBD1, unconfirmable since there is no DNA. Germline CDR1 reads DFQATT; CDR2 reads SNEGSKA (reference sequence). This CDR3 has 16 amino acids. CDR3 sequence reads: CSARVQGQGIRGTQYF.

This CDR3 reads CASSPSGGTTNEKLFF. This sequence joins TRBV6-5 and TRBJ1-4; the D call of TRBD1 rests on TCRdb alone, since no DNA is present to check it. The CDR3 totals 16 residues. Germline CDR1 is MNHEY and CDR2 is SVGAGI.

V and J are TRBV6-5 and TRBJ2-1; TCRdb's assignment of TRBD1 cannot be checked, as there is no DNA. Germline-derived CDR1 and CDR2 are MNHEY and SVGAGI. This CDR3 spans 16 amino acids. Here the CDR3 reads CASSSFRDRGYNEQFF.

The J gene is TRBJ1-3, the V gene TRBV7-3; TCRdb's D call of TRBD1 is untestable without DNA. The CDR3 loop spans 17 amino acids. Germline CDR1 SGHTA, CDR2 FQGTGA. The CDR3 loop is CASSLNAGANSGNTIYF.

This CDR3 is CASSFQENTEAFF. The V call is TRBV7-7, the J call TRBJ1-1. CDR3 size: 13 residues. Germline assignment: CDR1 SSHAT and CDR2 FNYEAQ (reference sequence).

The chain links TRBV10-3 to TRBJ2-5; checking the TCRdb D call of TRBD1 is not possible without DNA. Germline V gene lookup returns CDR1 ENHRY and CDR2 SYGVKD. CDR3 size: 13 residues. This CDR3 reads CATSFRPGETQYF.

V gene TRBV5-1 combines with J gene TRBJ1-2; the D call of TRBD1 rests on TCRdb alone, since no DNA is present to check it. This CDR3 is 15 amino acids long. From germline, CDR1 is SGHRS and CDR2 YFSETQ. The CDR3: CASSGAHTGESGYTF.

The chain uses TRBV28 and TRBJ1-6; no DNA is available, so the TRBD1 call from TCRdb remains unchecked. The CDR3 covers 13 residues. Germline assignment: CDR1 MDHEN and CDR2 SYDVKM. This CDR3 is CASFDRGNSPLHF. Complete variable domain (other parts from reference TRBV28 and TRBJ1-6): DVKVTQSSRYLVKRTGEKVFLECVQDMDHENMFWYRQDPGLGLRLIYFSYDVKMKEKGDIPEGYSVSREKKERFSLILESASTNQTSMYLCASFDRGNSPLHFGNGTRLTVT.

The V and J genes are TRBV27 and TRBJ1-6. Germline CDR1 is MNHEY and CDR2 is SMNVEV (reference sequence). The CDR3 covers 13 residues. The CDR3 here is CASSLGYNSPLHF.

This chain connects TRBV5-1 to TRBJ1-2. Looked up from germline, CDR1 is SGHRS and CDR2 is YFSETQ. This CDR3 contains 14 residues. The CDR3 loop is CASSLDGAVYGYTF.

The chain uses TRBV13 and TRBJ2-7; TCRdb calls TRBD1, which cannot be checked without DNA. The CDR3 has 13 residues. Germline V lookup: CDR1 PRHDT, CDR2 FYEKMQ (reference sequence). The CDR3 protein is CASSRTGFNEQYF.

CDR3 protein: CASSQGWAGRGNEQFF. The chain joins TRBV3-1 to TRBJ2-1; TCRdb calls TRBD1, which cannot be checked without DNA. The CDR3 sequence is 16 residues long. Germline values: CDR1 LGHDT, CDR2 YNNKEL (reference sequence).